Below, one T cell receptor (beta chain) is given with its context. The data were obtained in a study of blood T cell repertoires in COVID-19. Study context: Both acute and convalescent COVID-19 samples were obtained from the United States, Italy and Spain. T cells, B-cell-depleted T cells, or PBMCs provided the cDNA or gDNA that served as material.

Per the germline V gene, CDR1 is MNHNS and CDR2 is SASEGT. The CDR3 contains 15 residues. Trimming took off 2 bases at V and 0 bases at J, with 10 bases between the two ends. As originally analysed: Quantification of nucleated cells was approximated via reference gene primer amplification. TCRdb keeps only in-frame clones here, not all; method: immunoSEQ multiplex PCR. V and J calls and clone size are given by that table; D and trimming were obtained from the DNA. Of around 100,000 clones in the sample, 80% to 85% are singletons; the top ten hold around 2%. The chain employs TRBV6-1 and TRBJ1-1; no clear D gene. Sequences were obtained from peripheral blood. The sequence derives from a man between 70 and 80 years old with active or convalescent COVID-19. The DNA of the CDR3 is TGTGCCAGCAGTGAATTCGGGAACTTGAACACTGAAGCTTTCTTT. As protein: CASSEFGNLNTEAFF.